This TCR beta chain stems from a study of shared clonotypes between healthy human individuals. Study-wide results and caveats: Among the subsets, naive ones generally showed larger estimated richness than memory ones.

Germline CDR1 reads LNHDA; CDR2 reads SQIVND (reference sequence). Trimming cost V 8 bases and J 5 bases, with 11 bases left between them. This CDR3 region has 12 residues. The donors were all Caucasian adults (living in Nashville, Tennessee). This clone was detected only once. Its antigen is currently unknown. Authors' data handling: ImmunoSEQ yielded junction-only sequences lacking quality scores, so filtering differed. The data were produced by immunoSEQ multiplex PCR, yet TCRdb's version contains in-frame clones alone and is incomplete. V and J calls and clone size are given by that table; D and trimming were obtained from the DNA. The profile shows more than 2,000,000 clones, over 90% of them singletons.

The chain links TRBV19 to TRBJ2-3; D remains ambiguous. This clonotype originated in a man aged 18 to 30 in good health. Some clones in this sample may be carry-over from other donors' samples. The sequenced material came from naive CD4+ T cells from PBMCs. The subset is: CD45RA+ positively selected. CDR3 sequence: CASRSLGDTQYF. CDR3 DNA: TGTGCCAGTCGCTCCCTAGGAGATACGCAGTATTTT.